This T cell receptor (beta chain) was captured by sequencing in a study of cytomegalovirus exposure and HLA in healthy donors. Study findings and constraints: The authors considered a cluster of highly shared sequence variants likely to be a sequencing artifact.

13 Jbeta primers and 60 Vbeta primers were used for the PCR. Here immunoSEQ multiplex PCR was the method, and the copy in TCRdb shows in-frame clones only, minus some. The sample carries around 150,000 clones, about three quarters recorded once. In the case of this clone: Antigen unknown. Other nucleotide sequences in the sample specify the same CDR3.

Sequenced input: PBMCs. This receptor was taken from a man aged 18 to 30 in good health and CMV-seronegative.

CDR3 sequence (DNA): TGCGCCAGCAGCCCTACTAGCGGGCAAGAGACCCAGTACTTC. This translates into CASSPTSGQETQYF. V usage is TRBV5-1 and J usage is TRBJ2-5, with 9 positions matching TRBD2. The V segment lost 4 bases and the J segment 2 bases; nucleotides outside the gene matches: 3. CDR3 length equals 14 residues. Germline lookup yields CDR1 SGHRS and CDR2 YFSETQ.